This T cell receptor (beta chain) came from a study of T-cell reconstitution after alpha-beta-depleted transplantation in children (dated by TCRdb to between 2015 and 2016). In terms of the full investigation: Using TCR repertoire profiling, the study followed T-cell immune reconstitution in a quantitative way in children after TCRalphabeta/CD19-depleted allogeneic hematopoietic cell transplantation.

Library creation used PCR. The listed sequencing device is Illumina HiSeq 2500. Molecular barcoding was employed in the preparation of TCR libraries, with unique molecular identifiers being used to normalize TCRbeta repertoire quantification. TCRdb reprocessed the public reads (quality trimming at Q25 with fastp, clone calling with MiXCR) and kept in-frame beta chains. Merged by CDR3 protein, the rows form single entries marked with the most common genes and DNA. Within this sample are around 370,000 distinct CDR3 sequences, with 10% of them counted one time only. Under 3% of the sample is held by the ten biggest clonotypes. The CDR3 holds 18 amino acids from the cysteine to the phenylalanine. Only CDR3 DNA is held: 54 bases, read in frame from base 1. CDR1 KGHSH and CDR2 LQKENI were looked up in the germline V gene. V ends up 0 bases short and J 3 bases short, with an unmatched junction base count of 12.

The table lists this clonotype with a few counts. The specificity of this receptor is unknown. Base qualities are not provided; no much larger clone lies one nucleotide away. The sequencing used PBMCs from the stem cell graft donor, collected from the stem cell graft. The V gene is TRBV18 and the J gene is TRBJ2-7; TRBD2 matches 9 bases in the middle. The origin of this receptor is a human donor who donated a stem cell graft to a child with acute lymphoblastic leukemia. The DNA sequence is TGTGCCAGCTCACCACCGGTCCCAGTAGGACTAGCGAACTACGAGCAGTACTTC. Its protein reads: CASSPPVPVGLANYEQYF.